A single sample is the source of the 11 T cell receptor beta chains below, sequenced in a study of cytomegalovirus exposure and HLA in healthy donors. PCR employed 60 Vbeta and 13 Jbeta primers. Profiling relied on immunoSEQ multiplex PCR, and the TCRdb table lists in-frame clones only, not all of them. This sample has 63,000 or so clones, with around 80% found just once. The sequencing sample was made of PBMCs. The receptors originated from a young woman in good health and CMV-seronegative.

The V gene is TRBV28, the J gene TRBJ1-2; no definite D call. Germline lookup yields CDR1 MDHEN and CDR2 SYDVKM. This CDR3 region has 15 residues. Trimming took off 6 bases at V and 4 bases at J, with 18 bases between the two ends. The CDR3 nucleotides read TGTGCCAGCAGCCCCGCCCGGGGTAGAAGCTATGGCTACACCTTC. Translated: CASSPARGRSYGYTF.

V usage is TRBV5-1 and J usage is TRBJ2-7; 7 bases agree with TRBD2. CDR1 is SGHRS, CDR2 YFSETQ, per germline. This CDR3 has 11 amino acids. V lost 4 bases and J lost 9; bases outside the gene matches: 4. CDR3 protein: CASSAGEGQYF. In DNA, the CDR3 is TGCGCCAGCAGCGCCGGGGAGGGGCAGTACTTC.

The V call is TRBV6-5, the J call TRBJ2-7, with 7 bases identical to TRBD2. With V trimmed by 8 bases and J by 0 bases, 4 bases remained unmatched. CDR1 and CDR2 from the germline V gene are MNHEY and SVGAGI. The CDR3 sequence is 13 residues long. The CDR3 region is CASRGSRSYEQYF. The DNA of the CDR3 is TGTGCCAGCCGCGGGAGTCGCTCCTACGAGCAGTACTTC.

The chain combines TRBV7-9 with TRBJ1-1, with 8 bases lining up with TRBD1. This CDR3 spans 14 amino acids. The V gene's germline CDR1 is SEHNR and CDR2 FQNEAQ (reference sequence). V dropped 6 bases and J dropped 4; count of bases not matched to a gene: 7. The CDR3 nucleotides are TGTGCCAGCAGTTCGGACAGGGTGCCCACTGAAGCTTTCTTT. It translates to CASSSDRVPTEAFF.

The chain links TRBV4-3 to TRBJ2-1, with D possibly TRBD2 on 6 matching bases. The CDR3 has 13 residues. V was clipped by 1 base and J by 9 bases, with 10 bases between them. Per germline, CDR1 LGHNA and CDR2 YSLEER. In DNA form, the CDR3 reads TGCGCCAGCAGCCAAGTTACAGCGGGTGAGCAGTTCTTC. Translation: CASSQVTAGEQFF.

The chain combines TRBV5-1 with TRBJ1-5; 11 nucleotides match TRBD1. The length of the CDR3 is 15 residues. Germline CDR1 and CDR2: SGHRS and YFSETQ. V lost 4 bases to trimming and J lost 5 bases; unmatched junction nucleotides: 5. The CDR3 coding sequence is TGCGCCAGCAGCGTCGGGACAGGGGGGCATCAGCCCCAGCATTTT. This translates into CASSVGTGGHQPQHF.

Of note for this clone: The sample has other DNA sequences that encode this CDR3 too. This chain links TRBV5-1 with TRBJ1-1; TRBD1 is a possible D gene (5 bases). The length of the CDR3 is 12 residues. CDR1 SGHRS and CDR2 YFSETQ come from the germline V gene. V was trimmed by 4 bases and J by 4 bases, leaving 8 bases between them. The CDR3 DNA reads TGCGCCAGCAGCCCCGGGGGCACTGAAGCTTTCTTT. This sequence encodes CASSPGGTEAFF.

This clone was detected only a few times. This chain connects TRBV6-6 to TRBJ1-1; 9 bases agree with TRBD1. The CDR3 runs to 16 residues. CDR1 MNHNY and CDR2 SVGAGI come from the germline V gene (reference sequence). The V gene end was trimmed by 5 bases and the J gene end by 6 bases; junction bases not matched to a gene: 13. CDR3 DNA sequence: TGTGCCAGCAGTCGACTGCGGGGACAGGGCAACGCTGAAGCTTTCTTT. As protein: CASSRLRGQGNAEAFF.

The V and J genes are TRBV6-5 and TRBJ1-2, with a tentative D call TRBD1 (5 bases). The CDR3 is made up of 15 amino acids. The ends were cut back, 2 bases at V and 7 bases at J, with 17 bases in the middle. Germline V CDR1 and CDR2: MNHEY, SVGAGI. CDR3 sequence reads: CASSYGGRPAGGYTF. CDR3 coding DNA: TGTGCCAGCAGTTACGGGGGGAGGCCGGCTGGTGGCTACACCTTC.

The chain carries TRBV6-4 and TRBJ2-2; D possibly corresponds to TRBD2 (5 bases). Between the trimmed V and J ends, which lost 0 bases and 0 bases, there was a span of 8 bases. The CDR3 runs to 16 residues. CDR1 is MRHNA and CDR2 is SNTAGT in the germline V gene. The CDR3 loop reads CASSDSASPNTGELFF. Written as DNA, the CDR3 is TGTGCCAGCAGTGACTCGGCTAGCCCGAACACCGGGGAGCTGTTTTTT.

V is TRBV6-5 and J is TRBJ2-5, with D perhaps matching TRBD2 (6 bases). The CDR3 has 15 amino acids. The V end was cut by 5 bases, the J end by 7 bases, with 20 bases between. Germline V gene lookup returns CDR1 MNHEY and CDR2 SVGAGI. The CDR3 region is CASSTLPYSGGTQYF. CDR3 nucleotides: TGTGCCAGCAGTACCCTCCCCTATAGCGGTGGGACCCAGTACTTC.